The source of this T cell receptor (beta chain) is a study of shared clonotypes between healthy human individuals. TCRdb keeps only in-frame clones here, not all; method: immunoSEQ multiplex PCR. The table includes millions of clones, about 95% detected once. The study drew its donors from healthy HIV-negative adults without recent acute infections or vaccinations. CDR1 and CDR2 from the germline V gene are SEHNR and FQNEAQ (reference sequence). Between the trimmed V and J ends, which lost 5 bases and 8 bases, there was a span of 11 bases. The CDR3 length is 12 residues. This TCR was sampled from a man aged 18 to 35 in good health. V and J are TRBV7-9 and TRBJ2-3; the D gene could be TRBD1 or TRBD2 (5 bases each). Material for sequencing was naive CD4+ T cells sorted from blood. The subset: CD45RA+ positively selected. CDR3 bases: TGTGCCAGCAGCCGGGACGGAACTACGCAGTATTTT. Its protein is CASSRDGTTQYF.